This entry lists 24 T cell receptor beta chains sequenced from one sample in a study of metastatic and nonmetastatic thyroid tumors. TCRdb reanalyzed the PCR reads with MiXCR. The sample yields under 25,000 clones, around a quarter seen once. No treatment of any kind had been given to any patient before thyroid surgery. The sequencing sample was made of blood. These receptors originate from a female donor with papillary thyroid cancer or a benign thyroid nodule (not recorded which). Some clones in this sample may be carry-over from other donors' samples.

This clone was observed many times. CDR3: CASSWTGPDQPQHF. As DNA, the CDR3 is TGCGCCAGCAGCTGGACAGGGCCCGATCAGCCCCAGCATTTT. The chain is built from TRBV5-1 and TRBJ1-5; the match to TRBD1 covers 8 bases. Germline V lookup: CDR1 SGHRS, CDR2 YFSETQ. Trimming took 3 bases from V and 5 from J; bases not matched to a gene: 4. This CDR3 contains 14 residues.

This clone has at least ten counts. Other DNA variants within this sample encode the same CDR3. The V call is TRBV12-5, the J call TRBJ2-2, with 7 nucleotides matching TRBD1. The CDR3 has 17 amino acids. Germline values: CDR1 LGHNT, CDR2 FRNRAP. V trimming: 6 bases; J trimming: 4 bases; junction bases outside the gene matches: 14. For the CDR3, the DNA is TGTGCTAGTGGCCCTCTAGGATGGGACAGAGGCACCGGGGAGCTGTTTTTT. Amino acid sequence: CASGPLGWDRGTGELFF.

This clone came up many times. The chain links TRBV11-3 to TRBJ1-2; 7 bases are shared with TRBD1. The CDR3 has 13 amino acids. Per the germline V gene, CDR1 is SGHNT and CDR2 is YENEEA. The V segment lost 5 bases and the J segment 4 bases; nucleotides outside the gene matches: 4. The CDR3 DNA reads TGTGCCAGCAGCATTCGACAGGGCTATGGCTACACCTTC. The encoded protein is CASSIRQGYGYTF.

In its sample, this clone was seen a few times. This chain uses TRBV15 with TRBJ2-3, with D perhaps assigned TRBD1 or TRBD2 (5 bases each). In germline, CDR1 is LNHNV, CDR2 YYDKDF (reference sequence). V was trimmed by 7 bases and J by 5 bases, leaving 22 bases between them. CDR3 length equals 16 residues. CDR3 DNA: TGTGCCACCATTAGAGACCGGGACGCCACGGGAGATACGCAGTATTTT. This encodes CATIRDRDATGDTQYF.

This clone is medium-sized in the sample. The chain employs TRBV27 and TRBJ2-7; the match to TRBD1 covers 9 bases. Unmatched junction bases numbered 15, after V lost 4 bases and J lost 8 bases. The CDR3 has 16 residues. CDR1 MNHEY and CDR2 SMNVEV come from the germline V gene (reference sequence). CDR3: CASSSQTGGESTKQYF. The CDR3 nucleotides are TGTGCCAGCAGTTCACAGACAGGGGGTGAATCTACGAAGCAGTACTTC.

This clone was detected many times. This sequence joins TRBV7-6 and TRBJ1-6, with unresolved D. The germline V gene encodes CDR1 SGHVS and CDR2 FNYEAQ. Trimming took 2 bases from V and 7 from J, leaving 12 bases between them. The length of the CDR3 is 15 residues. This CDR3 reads CASSLRGQGNSPLHF. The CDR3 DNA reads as TGTGCCAGCAGCTTACGTGGTCAAGGAAATTCACCCCTCCACTTT. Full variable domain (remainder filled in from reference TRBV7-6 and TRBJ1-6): GAGVSQSPRYKVTKRGQDVALRCDPISGHVSLYWYRQALGQGPEFLTYFNYEAQQDKSGLPNDRFSAERPEGSISTLTIQRTEQRDSAMYRCASSLRGQGNSPLHFGNGTRLTVT.

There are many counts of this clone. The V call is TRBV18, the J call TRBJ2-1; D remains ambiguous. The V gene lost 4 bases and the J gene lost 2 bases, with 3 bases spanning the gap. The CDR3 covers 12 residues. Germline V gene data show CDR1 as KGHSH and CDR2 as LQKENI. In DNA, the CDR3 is TGTGCCAGCTCACTAGCCTACAATGAGCAGTTCTTC. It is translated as CASSLAYNEQFF.

CDR3 in amino acids: CASSYRDSFQYF. The CDR3 region has the DNA TGTGCCAGCAGTTACCGGGACTCCTTTCAGTACTTC. The V gene is TRBV12-3 or TRBV12-4, the J gene TRBJ2-7; weak D call: TRBD2 (6 bases). This CDR3 contains 12 residues. V lost 4 bases, J lost 10 bases, and 14 bases lay in between.

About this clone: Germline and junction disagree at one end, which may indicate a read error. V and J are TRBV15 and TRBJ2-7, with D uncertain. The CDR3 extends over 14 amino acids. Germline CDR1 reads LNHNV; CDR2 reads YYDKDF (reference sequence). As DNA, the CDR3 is TGTGCCACCAGCCGTGGTGGTGCACCCTACGGGCAGTACTTC. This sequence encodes CATSRGGAPYGQYF.

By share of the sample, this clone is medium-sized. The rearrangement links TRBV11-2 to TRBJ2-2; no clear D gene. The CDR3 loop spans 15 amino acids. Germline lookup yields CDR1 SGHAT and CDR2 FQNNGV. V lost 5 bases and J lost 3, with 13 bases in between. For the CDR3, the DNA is TGTGCCAGCAGCCCCACCCGACAAGACACCGGGGAGCTGTTTTTT. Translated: CASSPTRQDTGELFF.

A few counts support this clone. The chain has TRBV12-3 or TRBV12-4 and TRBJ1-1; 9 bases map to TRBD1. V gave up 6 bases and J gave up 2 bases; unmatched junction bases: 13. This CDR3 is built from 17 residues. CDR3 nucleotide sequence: TGTGCCAGCAGCATACCACAGGGACAGGGTCCTAACACTGAAGCTTTCTTT. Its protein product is CASSIPQGQGPNTEAFF.

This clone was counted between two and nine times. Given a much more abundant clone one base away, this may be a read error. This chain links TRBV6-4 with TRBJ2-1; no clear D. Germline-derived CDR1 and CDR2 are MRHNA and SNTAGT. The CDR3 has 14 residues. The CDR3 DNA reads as TGTGCCTGCAGTGACAATATCGGGCACAATGAGCAGTTCTTC. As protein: CACSDNIGHNEQFF.

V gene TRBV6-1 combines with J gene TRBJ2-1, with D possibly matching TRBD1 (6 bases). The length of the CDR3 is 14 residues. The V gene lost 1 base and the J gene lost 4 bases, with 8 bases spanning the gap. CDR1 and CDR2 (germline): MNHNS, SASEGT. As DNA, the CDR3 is TGTGCCAGCAGTGAAGACAGGGCGTACAATGAGCAGTTCTTC. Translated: CASSEDRAYNEQFF.

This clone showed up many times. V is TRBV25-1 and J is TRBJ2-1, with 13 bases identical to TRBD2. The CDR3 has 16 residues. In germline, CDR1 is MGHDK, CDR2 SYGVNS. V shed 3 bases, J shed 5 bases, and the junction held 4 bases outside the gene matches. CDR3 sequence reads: CASSEAGTSGDNEQFF. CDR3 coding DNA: TGTGCCAGCAGTGAGGCCGGGACTAGCGGGGACAATGAGCAGTTCTTC.

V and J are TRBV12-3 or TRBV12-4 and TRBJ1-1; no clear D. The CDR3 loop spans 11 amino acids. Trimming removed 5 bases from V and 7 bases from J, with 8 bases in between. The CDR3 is CASSPSVEAFF. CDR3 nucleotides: TGTGCCAGCAGTCCCTCGGTTGAAGCTTTCTTT.

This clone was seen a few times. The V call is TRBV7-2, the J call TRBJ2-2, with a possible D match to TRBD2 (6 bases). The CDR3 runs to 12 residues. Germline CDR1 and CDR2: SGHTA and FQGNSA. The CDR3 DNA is TGTGCTAAGCACGCGGGGTCCGGGGAGCTGTTTTTT. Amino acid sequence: CAKHAGSGELFF.

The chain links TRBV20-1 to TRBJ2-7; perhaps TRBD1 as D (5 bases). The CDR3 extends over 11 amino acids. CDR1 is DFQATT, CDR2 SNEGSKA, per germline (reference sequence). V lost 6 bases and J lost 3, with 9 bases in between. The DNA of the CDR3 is TGCAGTGCGGCGACAGACTACGAGCAGTACTTC. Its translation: CSAATDYEQYF.

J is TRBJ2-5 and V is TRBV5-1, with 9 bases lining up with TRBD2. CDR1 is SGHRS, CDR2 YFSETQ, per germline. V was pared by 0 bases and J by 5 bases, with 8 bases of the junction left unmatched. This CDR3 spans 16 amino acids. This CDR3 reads CASSLGSSGSLETQYF. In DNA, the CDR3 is TGCGCCAGCAGCTTGGGGAGTAGCGGGAGTTTGGAGACCCAGTACTTC. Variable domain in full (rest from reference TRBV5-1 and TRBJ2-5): KAGVTQTPRYLIKTRGQQVTLSCSPISGHRSVSWYQQTPGQGLQFLFEYFSETQRNKGNFPGRFSGRQFSNSRSEMNVSTLELGDSALYLCASSLGSSGSLETQYFGPGTRLLVL.

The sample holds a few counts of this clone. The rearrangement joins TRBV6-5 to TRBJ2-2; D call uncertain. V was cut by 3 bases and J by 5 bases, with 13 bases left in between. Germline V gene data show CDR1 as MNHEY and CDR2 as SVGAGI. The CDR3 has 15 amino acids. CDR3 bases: TGTGCCAGCAGTTATTTTGGGAAACTAACCGGGGAGCTGTTTTTT. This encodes CASSYFGKLTGELFF.

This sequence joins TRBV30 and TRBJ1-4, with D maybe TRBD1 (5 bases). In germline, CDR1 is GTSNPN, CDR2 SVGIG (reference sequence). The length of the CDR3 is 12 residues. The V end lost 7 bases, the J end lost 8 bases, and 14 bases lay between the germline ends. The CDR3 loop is CASPQANEKLFF. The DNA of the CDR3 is TGTGCCTCGCCACAGGCCAACGAAAAACTGTTTTTT. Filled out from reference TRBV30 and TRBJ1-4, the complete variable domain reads SQTIHQWPATLVQPVGSPLSLECTVEGTSNPNLYWYRQAAGRGLQLLFYSVGIGQISSEVPQNLSASRPQDRQFILSSKKLLLSDSGFYLCASPQANEKLFFGSGTQLSVL.

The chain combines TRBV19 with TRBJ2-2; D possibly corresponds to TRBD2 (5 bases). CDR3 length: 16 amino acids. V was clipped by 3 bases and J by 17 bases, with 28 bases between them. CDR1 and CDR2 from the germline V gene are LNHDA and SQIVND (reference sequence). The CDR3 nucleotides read TGTGCCAGTAGTATGCCCGACACCGCGAACACCGGGGATCTTTTTTTT. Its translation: CASSMPDTANTGDLFF.

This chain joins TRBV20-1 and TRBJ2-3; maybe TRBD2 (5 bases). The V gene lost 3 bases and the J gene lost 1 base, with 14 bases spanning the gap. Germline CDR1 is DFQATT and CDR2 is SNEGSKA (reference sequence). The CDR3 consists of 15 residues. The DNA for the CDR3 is TGCAGTGCTAGTAACTGGCTTAGCGGCACAGATACGCAGTATTTT. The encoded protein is CSASNWLSGTDTQYF.

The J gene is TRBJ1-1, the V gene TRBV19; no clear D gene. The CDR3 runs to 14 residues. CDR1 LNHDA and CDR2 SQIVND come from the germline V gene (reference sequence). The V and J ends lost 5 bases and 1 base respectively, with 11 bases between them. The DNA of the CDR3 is TGTGCCAGTAGTGCCGCACGGGCGAACACTGAAGCTTTCTTT. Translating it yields CASSAARANTEAFF.

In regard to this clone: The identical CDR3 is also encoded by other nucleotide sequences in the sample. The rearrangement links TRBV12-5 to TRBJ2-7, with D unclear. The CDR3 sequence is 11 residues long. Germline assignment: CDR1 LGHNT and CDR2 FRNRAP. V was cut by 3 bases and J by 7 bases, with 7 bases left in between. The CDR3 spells CASGFSGEQYF. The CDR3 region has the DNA TGTGCTAGTGGTTTTTCGGGTGAGCAGTACTTC.